Given below is one TCR beta chain in context. Germline values: CDR1 MNHEY, CDR2 SVGAGI. The CDR3 sequence is 15 residues long. Trimming removed 6 bases from V and 6 bases from J, with 18 bases in between. Primed by a sample-barcoded 5' primer and a J-beta primer mix, a second PCR proceeded for 7 to 11 cycles. TCRdb reprocessed the 5' RACE reads with MiXCR, giving one entry per CDR3 protein. The table has around 1,000,000 distinct CDR3 sequences, around two fifths seen once; the top ten hold approximately 14%. This entry comes from a study of blood T cells in healthy people across ages. Sequences were obtained from blood. This clonotype was sampled from a man younger than 35 in good health. V usage is TRBV6-5 and J usage is TRBJ2-1; TRBD1 might be the D (5 bases). This CDR3 is CASRLQGAAVNEQFF. CDR3 sequence (DNA): TGTGCCAGCAGGCTCCAAGGGGCCGCGGTCAATGAGCAGTTCTTC.